This TCR beta chain came from a study of response to subunit inactivated influenza vaccine. TCRdb fed the RT-PCR reads into MiXCR, producing one record per CDR3 protein. Of 710,000 or so distinct CDR3 sequences in the sample, around a sixth were seen once. Germline CDR1 is DFQATT and CDR2 is SNEGSKA (reference sequence). V was clipped by 0 bases and J by 4 bases, with 9 bases between them. There are 13 residues in the CDR3. Study results and caveats: There was a suggestion from the authors that each seasonal influenza vaccination recruits few new T cells.

Only a few counts were recorded for this clonotype. The antigen remains undetermined. V is TRBV20-1 and J is TRBJ2-5; no definite D call. The sequence was obtained from a man in his forties or fifties who received an inactivated influenza vaccine. The sequences come from PBMCs from blood, collected 11 to 12 days after vaccination. In nucleotides, the CDR3 is TGCAGTGCTAGAGAGGGTAGCCTAGAGACCCAGTACTTC. Amino acids: CSAREGSLETQYF.